These 22 T cell receptor beta chains were sequenced from one sample in a study of breast tumors, draining lymph nodes, adjacent tissues. Samples came from axillary lymph nodes draining the breast cancer. In TCRdb, the multiplex PCR reads were re-called with MiXCR into one record per CDR3 protein. The sample records under 250,000 distinct CDR3 sequences, 32% being singletons. Sequenced sample: axillary lymph node tissue. The origin of the receptors is a female donor with breast cancer. Some clones in this sample may be carry-over from other donors' samples.

There are many counts of this clonotype. The rearrangement uses TRBV6-1 and TRBJ2-7, with 7 bases fitting TRBD2. CDR3 length equals 16 residues. V was clipped by 0 bases and J by 2 bases; unmatched bases: 7. The germline CDR1 and CDR2 sequences are MNHNS and SASEGT. As DNA, the CDR3 is TGTGCCAGCAGTGAAGCTTGGAGCGGGATCACCTACGAGCAGTACTTC. Amino acid sequence: CASSEAWSGITYEQYF.

This clonotype was seen a handful of times. The chain uses TRBV4-1 and TRBJ1-1, with D uncertain. The germline V gene encodes CDR1 MGHRA and CDR2 YSYEKL. CDR3 length: 14 residues. V was pared by 3 bases and J by 1 base, with 9 bases between. Here the CDR3 reads CASSHYQENTEAFF. CDR3 sequence (DNA): TGCGCCAGCAGCCATTACCAGGAGAACACTGAAGCTTTCTTT.

This clonotype has at least ten counts. This rearrangement joins TRBV7-2 to TRBJ2-1; D is perhaps TRBD1 or TRBD2 (5 bases each). CDR3 length: 15 amino acids. Between the trimmed V and J ends, which lost 5 bases and 5 bases, there was a span of 16 bases. Per the germline V gene, CDR1 is SGHTA and CDR2 is FQGNSA. This CDR3 reads CASSIWGWGDNEQFF. The CDR3 DNA reads as TGTGCCAGCAGCATTTGGGGGTGGGGTGACAATGAGCAGTTCTTC.

This clonotype came up many times. V and J are TRBV27 and TRBJ1-2; 8 bases fit TRBD1. V shed 5 bases and J 5 bases; nucleotides not matched to a gene: 4. Germline V lookup: CDR1 MNHEY, CDR2 SMNVEV (reference sequence). CDR3 length: 13 amino acids. This CDR3 reads CASSRQGRYGYTF. The CDR3 region has the DNA TGTGCCAGCAGTCGACAGGGGAGGTATGGCTACACCTTC.

There are many counts of this clonotype. The chain is built from TRBV6-1 and TRBJ2-7, with D possibly TRBD2 on 5 matching bases. V lost 7 bases and J 2 bases, leaving 15 bases between the germline ends. The V gene's germline CDR1 is MNHNS and CDR2 SASEGT. There are 14 residues in the CDR3. The CDR3 is CASKSSASPYEQYF. CDR3 coding DNA: TGTGCCAGCAAATCGTCAGCTAGCCCCTACGAGCAGTACTTC.

Notes on this clonotype: A much bigger clone sits one base away, suggesting this may be a read error. The chain recombines TRBV18 with TRBJ2-1; 7 bases are a match to TRBD2. This CDR3 has 15 amino acids. Germline lookup yields CDR1 KGHSH and CDR2 LQKENI. The CDR3 region has the DNA TGTGCCAGCTCACCACGGGCTAGCGGTGACAATGGGCAGTTCTTC. Protein: CASSPRASGDNGQFF.

The chain recombines TRBV4-2 with TRBJ1-6; TRBD1 aligns across 7 bases. Germline V CDR1 and CDR2: LGHNA, YNFKEQ. The J segment lost 9 bases and the V segment lost 2 bases, leaving 10 bases of the junction unmatched. The CDR3 runs 16 residues. CDR3 nucleotides: TGTGCCAGCAGCCAACCACCGACAGGGTTGGGTTCACCCCTCCACTTT. Protein product: CASSQPPTGLGSPLHF.

This clonotype was counted at least ten times. The chain recombines TRBV10-3 with TRBJ2-1, with 8 bases matching TRBD2. The germline V gene encodes CDR1 ENHRY and CDR2 SYGVKD. V lost 1 base and J lost 7; bases outside the gene matches: 9. The CDR3 consists of 16 residues. The CDR3, as DNA: TGTGCCATCAGTGAGTTGGGTAGCGGGATATCGAATGAGCAGTTCTTC. It codes for CAISELGSGISNEQFF.

Ten or more counts support this clonotype. CDR3 sequence reads: CATRTASTDTQYF. CDR3 nucleotides: TGCGCCACCCGGACAGCCAGCACAGATACGCAGTATTTT. The rearrangement links TRBV4-1 to TRBJ2-3, with D possibly being TRBD1 (6 bases). Germline V gives CDR1 MGHRA, CDR2 YSYEKL. V lost 10 bases to trimming and J lost 0 bases, with 11 bases between them. CDR3 length equals 13 residues.

This clonotype was detected many times. The chain combines TRBV20-1 with TRBJ2-3, with D uncertain. Trimming cost V 6 bases and J 0 bases, with 10 bases left between them. The V gene's germline CDR1 is DFQATT and CDR2 SNEGSKA (reference sequence). This CDR3 contains 13 residues. The CDR3 is CSATATSTDTQYF. The CDR3 DNA reads as TGCAGTGCCACCGCGACTAGCACAGATACGCAGTATTTT.

DNA of the CDR3: TGCAGCTTGGATCCGGGTGGGACTGGGGAGCTGTTTTTT. It codes for CSLDPGGTGELFF. The chain recombines TRBV29-1 with TRBJ2-2; D is possibly TRBD2 (6 bases). Per germline, CDR1 SQVTM and CDR2 ANQGSEA. The CDR3 totals 13 residues. Trimming pared 8 bases from V and 8 bases from J, leaving 18 bases between.

A word on this clonotype: A much larger clone differs from this one at a single base, so this may be a read error. The J gene is TRBJ2-1, the V gene TRBV6-4; D may correspond to TRBD1 or TRBD2 (5 bases each). The V and J ends lost 8 bases and 5 bases respectively, with 16 bases between them. The V gene's germline CDR1 is MRHNA and CDR2 SNTAGT. The CDR3 covers 14 residues. CDR3 coding DNA: TGTGCCAGCTCTACCAGGGACGGCAACAATGAGCAGTTCTTC. Protein sequence: CASSTRDGNNEQFF.

Comment on this clonotype: Because it lacks the conserved phenylalanine or tryptophan at the end, this CDR3 is likely a read error. This chain connects TRBV5-4 to TRBJ2-7; D is undetermined. Germline values: CDR1 SGHNT, CDR2 YYREEE (reference sequence). CDR3 size: 16 residues. V was clipped by 4 bases and J by 3 bases, with 20 bases between them. The CDR3 spells CASSPGYQDRSYEQYS. Written as DNA, the CDR3 is TGTGCCAGCAGCCCCGGTTATCAGGACCGGAGCTACGAGCAGTACTCC.

The table lists this clonotype with many counts. The chain recombines TRBV11-2 with TRBJ2-3; 9 bases agree with TRBD2. The V gene's germline CDR1 is SGHAT and CDR2 FQNNGV. V lost 5 bases and J lost 1; bases outside the gene matches: 4. The CDR3 extends over 15 amino acids. CDR3 amino acids: CASSETSGRTDTQYF. CDR3 coding DNA: TGTGCCAGCAGCGAGACTAGCGGACGCACAGATACGCAGTATTTT.

This clonotype was detected only a few times. This may arise from a read error, as a much more abundant clone is one base away. The J gene is TRBJ2-5, the V gene TRBV7-2; 16 nucleotides agree with TRBD2. The CDR3 has 16 residues. Germline V gene data show CDR1 as SGHTA and CDR2 as FQGNSA. After removal of 1 base from V and 5 bases from J, the junction contained 1 base not matched to a gene. CDR3 nucleotides: TGTGCCAGCAGCTTAGTGGGACTAGCGGGGGGGGAGACCCAGTACTTC. Translation: CASSLVGLAGGETQYF.

Of note for this clonotype: Possible read error: a much larger clone is one base away. This chain connects TRBV5-8 to TRBJ1-5; tentative D call: TRBD1 (6 bases). The V and J ends lost 8 bases and 0 bases respectively, with 15 bases between them. CDR1 and CDR2 (germline): SGHTS, YDEGEE. CDR3 size: 15 residues. CDR3 DNA sequence: TGTGCCAGGGGGGGCGAGGGGGGTAGCAATCAGCCCCAGCATTTT. Translated: CARGGEGGSNQPQHF. Full variable domain (rest looked up from reference TRBV5-8 and TRBJ1-5): EAGVTQSPTHLIKTRGQQATLRCSPISGHTSVYWYQQALGLGLQFLLWYDEGEERNRGNFPPRFSGRQFPNYSSELNVNALELEDSALYLCARGGEGGSNQPQHFGDGTRLSIL.

As to this clonotype: Possible read error: a much larger clone is one base away. V is TRBV29-1 and J is TRBJ1-2; 8 bases align to TRBD1. Germline V CDR1 and CDR2: SQVTM, ANQGSEA. The CDR3 is made up of 15 amino acids. The CDR3 region is CSVEDQNRGVHGYAF. The CDR3 nucleotides read TGCAGCGTTGAAGATCAAAACAGGGGGGTCCATGGCTACGCCTTC.

There are many counts of this clonotype. The V gene is TRBV6-6, the J gene TRBJ2-1; 9 bases fit TRBD2. J was trimmed by 5 bases and V by 3 bases; bases with no gene match: 8. CDR3 length: 16 residues. Germline V gives CDR1 MNHNY, CDR2 SVGAGI (reference sequence). The CDR3 DNA sequence: TGTGCCAGCAGTTATCCTGCCCTAGCGGGGAACAATGAGCAGTTCTTC. Protein product: CASSYPALAGNNEQFF.

The chain has TRBV15 and TRBJ1-2; no definite D call. This CDR3 has 12 amino acids. CDR1 and CDR2 from the germline V gene are LNHNV and YYDKDF (reference sequence). V was cut by 0 bases and J by 8 bases, with 7 bases left in between. CDR3 coding DNA: TGTGCCACCAGCAGAGATCGTGGGGGCTACACCTTC. Amino acids: CATSRDRGGYTF.

The chain has TRBV19 and TRBJ2-7; D is uncertain. The germline V gene has CDR1 LNHDA and CDR2 SQIVND (reference sequence). V was shortened by 6 bases and J by 4 bases, with 16 bases between the two germline ends. The CDR3 totals 14 residues. CDR3 DNA: TGTGCCAGTAGCCGAATGGGGTCATTATACGAGCAGTACTTC. It encodes CASSRMGSLYEQYF.

The chain employs TRBV7-8 and TRBJ2-3, with TRBD2 matching over 10 bases. With V trimmed by 5 bases and J by 6 bases, 8 bases remained unmatched. The germline CDR1 and CDR2 sequences are SGHVS and FQNEAQ. The CDR3 sequence is 15 residues long. CDR3 sequence (DNA): TGTGCCAGCAGCCAGGTAGCGGGAGGTTCTGATACGCAGTATTTT. As protein: CASSQVAGGSDTQYF.

This chain links TRBV11-2 with TRBJ2-5; D is undetermined. The V gene's germline CDR1 is SGHAT and CDR2 FQNNGV. The CDR3 sequence is 11 residues long. The V end was cut by 4 bases, the J end by 7 bases, with 7 bases between. The CDR3 nucleotides are TGTGCCAGCAGCTACCCCGGGACCCAGTACTTC. Its protein is CASSYPGTQYF. Full variable domain (rest looked up from reference TRBV11-2 and TRBJ2-5): EAGVAQSPRYKIIEKRQSVAFWCNPISGHATLYWYQQILGQGPKLLIQFQNNGVVDDSQLPKDRFSAERLKGVDSTLKIQPAKLEDSAVYLCASSYPGTQYFGPGTRLLVL.